One T cell receptor (beta chain) is described in this entry. Random hexamers were used to reverse transcribe roughly 0.45 to 1 ug of RNA. The TCR beta CDR3 was amplified by immunoSEQ multiplex PCR across 54 Vbeta, 13 Jbeta. Each CDR3 protein is one row after TCRdb ran MiXCR on the immunoSEQ multiplex PCR reads. Among approximately 140,000 distinct CDR3 sequences listed, around 94% were seen once. The source of the sample is a study of CD8 T cells in Susac syndrome. As controls, healthy donors matched for age and sex were used. Negative isolation was used for CD8+ and CD4+ T cells, and FACS enrichment was applied to TEMRA cells. CDR1 is MNHEY, CDR2 SMNVEV, per germline (reference sequence). The CDR3 spans 15 residues. With V trimmed by 5 bases and J by 1 base, 6 bases remained unmatched.

The TCR sequence derives from a human donor in good health. Source material: CD8+ T cells from PBMCs. V and J are TRBV27 and TRBJ2-7; 9 nucleotides agree with TRBD1. In nucleotides, the CDR3 is TGTGCCAGCAGTATACAGGGGGCGGCTTCCTACGAGCAGTACTTC. Translated: CASSIQGAASYEQYF.